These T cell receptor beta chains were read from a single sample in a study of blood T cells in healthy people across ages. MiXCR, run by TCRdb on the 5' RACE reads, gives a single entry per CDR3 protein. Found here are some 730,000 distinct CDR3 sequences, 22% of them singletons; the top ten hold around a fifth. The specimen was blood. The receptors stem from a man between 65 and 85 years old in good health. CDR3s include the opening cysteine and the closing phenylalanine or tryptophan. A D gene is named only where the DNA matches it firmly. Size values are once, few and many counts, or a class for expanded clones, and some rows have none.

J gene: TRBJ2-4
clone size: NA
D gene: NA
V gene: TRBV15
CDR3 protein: CATSGGERNIQYF
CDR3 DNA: TGTGCCACCAGCGGTGGGGAGAGAAACATTCAGTACTTC

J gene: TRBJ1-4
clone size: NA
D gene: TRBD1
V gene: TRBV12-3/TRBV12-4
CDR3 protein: CASSYQPGTGNEELFF
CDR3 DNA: TGTGCCAGCAGCTACCAGCCCGGGACAGGAAACGAAGAACTGTTTTTT

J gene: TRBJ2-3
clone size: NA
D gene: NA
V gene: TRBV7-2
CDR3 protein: CASSRAPSGTDTQYF
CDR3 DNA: TGTGCCAGCAGCCGGGCCCCGAGCGGCACAGATACGCAGTATTTT

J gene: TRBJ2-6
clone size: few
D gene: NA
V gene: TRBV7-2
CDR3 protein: CASSLGADAGANVLTF
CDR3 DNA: TGTGCCAGCAGCTTAGGGGCAGACGCTGGGGCCAACGTCCTGACTTTC

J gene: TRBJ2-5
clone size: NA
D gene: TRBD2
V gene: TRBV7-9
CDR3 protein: CASSQREGTQYF
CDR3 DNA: TGTGCCAGCAGCCAACGGGAGGGCACCCAGTACTTC

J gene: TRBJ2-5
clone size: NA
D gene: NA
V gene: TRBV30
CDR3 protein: CAWSLEGIRGETQYF
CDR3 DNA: TGTGCCTGGAGCCTCGAAGGCATTCGGGGAGAGACCCAGTACTTC

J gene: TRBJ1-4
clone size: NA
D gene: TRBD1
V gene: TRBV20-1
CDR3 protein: CSATRTGGVHREKLFF
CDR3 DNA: TGCAGTGCTACAAGGACAGGGGGCGTTCATCGGGAAAAACTGTTTTTT

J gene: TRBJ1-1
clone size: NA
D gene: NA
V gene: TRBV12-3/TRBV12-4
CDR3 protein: CASSFYKGASFF
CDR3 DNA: TGTGCCAGCAGTTTTTATAAAGGGGCATCTTTCTTT

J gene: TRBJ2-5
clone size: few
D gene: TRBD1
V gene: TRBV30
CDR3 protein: CAFTTGGEETQYF
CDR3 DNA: TGTGCCTTTACTACAGGGGGCGAAGAGACCCAGTACTTC

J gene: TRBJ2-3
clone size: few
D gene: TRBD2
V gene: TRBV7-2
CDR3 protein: CASSLDWTSGVTDTQYF
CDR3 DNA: TGTGCCAGCAGCTTAGACTGGACTAGCGGGGTTACAGATACGCAGTATTTT

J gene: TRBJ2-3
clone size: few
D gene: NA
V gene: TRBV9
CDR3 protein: CASSVDGGLRPQYF
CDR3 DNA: TGTGCCAGCAGCGTAGATGGAGGACTAAGGCCCCAGTATTTT

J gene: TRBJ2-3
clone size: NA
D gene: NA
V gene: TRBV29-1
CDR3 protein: CSVEEWSPRTDTQYF
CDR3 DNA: TGCAGCGTTGAAGAGTGGAGTCCGCGGACAGATACGCAGTATTTT

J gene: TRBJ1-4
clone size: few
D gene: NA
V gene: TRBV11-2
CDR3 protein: CASSLRVTNEKLFF
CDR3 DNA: TGTGCCAGCAGCTTAAGGGTCACTAATGAAAAACTGTTTTTT

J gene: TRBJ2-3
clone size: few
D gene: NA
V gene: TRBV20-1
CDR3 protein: CSAIGERGTDTQYF
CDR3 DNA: TGCAGTGCTATCGGGGAGCGGGGCACAGATACGCAGTATTTT

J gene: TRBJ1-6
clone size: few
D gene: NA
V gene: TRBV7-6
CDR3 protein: CASSIQGNSPLHF
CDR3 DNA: TGTGCCAGCAGCATACAAGGAAATTCACCCCTCCACTTT

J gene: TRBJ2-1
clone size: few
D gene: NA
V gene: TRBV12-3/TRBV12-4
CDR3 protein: CASSVYQRQQHNEQFF
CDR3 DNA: TGTGCCAGCAGTGTTTATCAGCGGCAACAGCACAATGAGCAGTTCTTC

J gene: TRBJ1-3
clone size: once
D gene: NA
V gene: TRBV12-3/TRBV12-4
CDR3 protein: CASEPQGADTIYF
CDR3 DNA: TGTGCCAGCGAACCACAGGGAGCGGACACCATATATTTT

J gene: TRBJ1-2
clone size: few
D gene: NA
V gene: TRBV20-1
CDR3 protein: CSARDLAANYGYTF
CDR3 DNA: TGCAGTGCTAGAGATCTGGCAGCTAACTATGGCTACACCTTC

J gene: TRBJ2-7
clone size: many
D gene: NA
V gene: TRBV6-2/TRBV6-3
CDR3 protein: CASSPVAYEQYF
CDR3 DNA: TGTGCCAGCAGCCCTGTCGCCTACGAGCAGTACTTC

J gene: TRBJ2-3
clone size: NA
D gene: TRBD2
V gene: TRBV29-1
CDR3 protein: CSVILAGRPDTQYF
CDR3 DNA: TGCAGCGTTATACTAGCGGGGAGGCCAGATACGCAGTATTTT

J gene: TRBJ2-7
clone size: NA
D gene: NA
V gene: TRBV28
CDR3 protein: CASRLTGRHYEQYF
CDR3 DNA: TGTGCCAGCAGGCTCACGGGACGGCACTACGAGCAGTACTTC

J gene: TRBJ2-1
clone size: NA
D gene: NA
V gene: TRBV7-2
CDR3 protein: CASSLLNWTPAGSDEQFF
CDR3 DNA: TGTGCCAGCAGCCTCCTAAACTGGACCCCAGCTGGTTCGGATGAGCAGTTCTTC